A single sample is the source of the 26 T cell receptor beta chains below, sequenced in a study of blood T cell repertoires in COVID-19. TCRdb's table, derived via immunoSEQ multiplex PCR, lists solely in-frame clones and lacks some. This sample has over 250,000 clones, with more than 75% found just once. Sequenced material: PBMCs or T cells enriched from blood (not recorded which). The origin of the receptors is a woman aged 18-30 years who had recovered from COVID-19.

The genes are TRBV27 and TRBJ2-1; a possible D gene is TRBD2 (6 bases). This CDR3 is built from 14 residues. V was clipped by 6 bases and J by 6 bases, with 15 bases between them. Germline CDR1 reads MNHEY; CDR2 reads SMNVEV (reference sequence). CDR3 bases: TGTGCCAGCAGCCCCAGGGAGGTGGGCAATGAGCAGTTCTTC. It encodes CASSPREVGNEQFF.

This rearrangement joins TRBV3-1 (or the pseudogene TRBV3-2) to TRBJ2-3; a possible D gene is TRBD2 (6 bases). V shed 2 bases and J shed 2 bases, with 11 bases lying between them. This CDR3 spans 15 amino acids. Germline values: CDR1 LGHDT, CDR2 YNNKEL (reference sequence). CDR3 in amino acids: CASSQTGDVTDTQYF. CDR3 bases: TGTGCCAGCAGCCAAACGGGAGATGTCACAGATACGCAGTATTTT.

The rearrangement links TRBV30 to TRBJ2-7; 10 bases align to TRBD2. This CDR3 has 17 residues. Germline CDR1 and CDR2: GTSNPN and SVGIG (reference sequence). J lost 0 bases, V lost 0 bases, and 8 bases had no gene match. CDR3 in DNA: TGTGCCTGGAGTGTAAGGTTTGGACTAGCGGTCTCCTACGAGCAGTACTTC. Protein sequence: CAWSVRFGLAVSYEQYF.

The chain has TRBV19 and TRBJ2-6, with D perhaps matching TRBD1 (6 bases). The V gene lost 3 bases and the J gene lost 0 bases, with 12 bases spanning the gap. CDR3 length: 17 amino acids. Looked up from germline, CDR1 is LNHDA and CDR2 is SQIVND (reference sequence). CDR3 amino acids: CASSIQGPLSGANVLTF. The CDR3 DNA sequence: TGTGCCAGTAGTATTCAGGGGCCCCTCTCTGGGGCCAACGTCCTGACTTTC.

This chain joins TRBV9 and TRBJ2-3; D is unclear. The CDR3 spans 14 residues. Trimming took off 4 bases at V and 5 bases at J, with 14 bases between the two ends. CDR1 is SGDLS, CDR2 YYNGEE, per germline. In nucleotides, the CDR3 is TGTGCCAGCAGCTCTAGAGCTGTAGGAGATACGCAGTATTTT. Translating it yields CASSSRAVGDTQYF.

The chain couples TRBV2 to TRBJ2-7; 11 bases agree with TRBD2. After removal of 6 bases from V and 3 bases from J, the junction contained 4 bases not matched to a gene. Looked up from germline, CDR1 is SNHLY and CDR2 is FYNNEI. There are 14 residues in the CDR3. The CDR3 DNA is TGTGCCAGCAGGGGACTAGCGGAGGGCTACGAGCAGTACTTC. Its protein is CASRGLAEGYEQYF. Together with reference TRBV2 and TRBJ2-7, the CDR3 gives the full variable domain: EPEVTQTPSHQVTQMGQEVILRCVPISNHLYFYWYRQILGQKVEFLVSFYNNEISEKSEIFDDQFSVERPDGSNFTLKIRSTKLEDSAMYFCASRGLAEGYEQYFGPGTRLTVT.

The chain joins TRBV27 to TRBJ1-1, with 9 nucleotides matching TRBD1. The CDR3 extends over 13 amino acids. Trimming removed 10 bases from V and 4 bases from J; junction bases left unmatched: 7. Germline-derived CDR1 and CDR2 are MNHEY and SMNVEV (reference sequence). In nucleotides, the CDR3 is TGTGCCACAACAGGGGGCGCGGTCACTGAAGCTTTCTTT. Its protein is CATTGGAVTEAFF.

This sequence joins TRBV2 and TRBJ1-2, with TRBD1 identical over 7 bases. Germline loops: CDR1 SNHLY, CDR2 FYNNEI. The CDR3 has 16 residues. V shed 5 bases, J shed 4 bases, and the junction held 13 bases outside the gene matches. CDR3 in amino acids: CASSISDRAVSYGYTF. The CDR3 coding sequence is TGTGCCAGCAGTATAAGCGACAGGGCGGTGAGCTATGGCTACACCTTC.

V and J are TRBV7-9 and TRBJ2-1; 8 nucleotides line up with TRBD2. Germline V gene lookup returns CDR1 SEHNR and CDR2 FQNEAQ (reference sequence). The CDR3 covers 14 residues. J lost 10 bases, V lost 1 base, and 6 bases had no gene match. In DNA form, the CDR3 reads TGTGCCAGCAGCTTAGATCTAGCGGGCGGGGAGCAGTTCTTC. Translated, it gives CASSLDLAGGEQFF.

The chain recombines TRBV4-2 with TRBJ2-7; 9 nucleotides match TRBD2. Per germline, CDR1 LGHNA and CDR2 YNFKEQ. The length of the CDR3 is 14 residues. Trimming removed 7 bases from V and 0 bases from J; junction bases left unmatched: 4. The CDR3 is CASTLTSGSYEQYF. CDR3 bases: TGTGCCAGCACCTTGACTAGCGGCTCCTACGAGCAGTACTTC.

The chain recombines TRBV4-1 with TRBJ1-2; no clear D gene. Deletions cut 5 bases from V and 1 base from J, with 11 bases between. The CDR3 is 14 amino acids. Germline-derived CDR1 and CDR2 are MGHRA and YSYEKL. The CDR3 DNA reads as TGCGCCAGCAGCACCCGGGTTTTTAACTATGGCTACACCTTC. Residues: CASSTRVFNYGYTF.

V gene TRBV25-1 combines with J gene TRBJ1-2, with D perhaps TRBD1 (5 bases). CDR1 and CDR2 (germline): MGHDK, SYGVNS. The CDR3 contains 12 residues. The V end lost 5 bases, the J end lost 8 bases, and 12 bases lay between the germline ends. DNA of the CDR3: TGTGCCAGCAGTTTTGGGGCAGGAGGCTACACCTTC. This gives the protein CASSFGAGGYTF.

The CDR3 nucleotides are TGTGCCCAACCCCCGGGCACCGGGGAGCTGTTTTTT. Translation: CAQPPGTGELFF. The chain couples TRBV7-9 to TRBJ2-2; no firm D call. With 11 bases removed from V and 4 bases from J, the gap between germline ends came to 11 bases. The CDR3 has 12 amino acids. Looked up from germline, CDR1 is SEHNR and CDR2 is FQNEAQ (reference sequence).

This clone was detected only once. This sequence joins TRBV28 and TRBJ2-7, with a possible D match to TRBD2 (6 bases). Germline-derived CDR1 and CDR2 are MDHEN and SYDVKM. The length of the CDR3 is 15 residues. V was pared by 6 bases and J by 1 base, with 16 bases between. The CDR3 bases are TGTGCCAGCAGATGGGAGCGGGCAATTTCCTACGAGCAGTACTTC. Protein product: CASRWERAISYEQYF.

The chain recombines TRBV10-1 with TRBJ2-3; TRBD2 aligns across 8 bases. CDR1 WNHNN and CDR2 SYGVQD come from the germline V gene (reference sequence). V trimming: 5 bases; J trimming: 1 base; junction bases outside the gene matches: 5. The CDR3 loop spans 15 amino acids. The CDR3 DNA reads TGCGCCAGCAGTAGCGGGAGAGGGGGCACAGATACGCAGTATTTT. Translation: CASSSGRGGTDTQYF.

The chain recombines TRBV6-2 or TRBV6-3 with TRBJ2-7; 14 bases match TRBD2. Germline lookup yields CDR1 MNHEY and CDR2 SVGEGT. Unmatched junction bases numbered 6, after V lost 2 bases and J lost 3 bases. This CDR3 region has 17 residues. Here the CDR3 reads CASSYHRLAGGIYEQYF. The CDR3 DNA reads as TGTGCCAGCAGTTACCATCGACTAGCGGGAGGGATCTACGAGCAGTACTTC.

The chain recombines TRBV11-3 with TRBJ2-7; 7 bases line up with TRBD1. The junction had 8 bases not matched to a gene; V was cut back by 6 bases and J by 3 bases. Germline CDR1 and CDR2: SGHNT and YENEEA. This CDR3 region has 14 residues. CDR3 protein: CASSRDRVIYEQYF. Here the CDR3 DNA reads TGTGCCAGCAGTCGCGACAGGGTTATCTACGAGCAGTACTTC. Full variable domain (rest looked up from reference TRBV11-3 and TRBJ2-7): EAGVVQSPRYKIIEKKQPVAFWCNPISGHNTLYWYLQNLGQGPELLIRYENEEAVDDSQLPKDRFSAERLKGVDSTLKIQPAELGDSAVYLCASSRDRVIYEQYFGPGTRLTVT.

This clone has ten or more counts. V gene TRBV20-1 combines with J gene TRBJ1-2; TRBD1 is a possible D gene (5 bases). V was pared by 6 bases and J by 4 bases, with 9 bases between. Germline V lookup: CDR1 DFQATT, CDR2 SNEGSKA (reference sequence). The CDR3 is 11 residues long. In DNA form, the CDR3 reads TGCAGTGCACCTGACAGCTATGGCTACACCTTC. Protein product: CSAPDSYGYTF.

The rearrangement joins TRBV27 to TRBJ2-7; TRBD2 aligns across 7 bases. The germline V gene encodes CDR1 MNHEY and CDR2 SMNVEV (reference sequence). V shed 6 bases and J 4 bases; nucleotides not matched to a gene: 6. The CDR3 covers 13 residues. CDR3: CASSPGLLYEQYF. CDR3 sequence (DNA): TGTGCCAGCAGCCCGGGACTACTTTACGAGCAGTACTTC.

Here the CDR3 reads CASSTGTTNTGELFF. CDR3 DNA sequence: TGCGCCAGCAGTACCGGGACTACGAACACCGGGGAGCTGTTTTTT. The chain is built from TRBV5-1 and TRBJ2-2; 7 bases align to TRBD2. CDR3 length: 15 amino acids. From germline, CDR1 is SGHRS and CDR2 YFSETQ. The V gene end was trimmed by 5 bases and the J gene end by 0 bases; junction bases not matched to a gene: 4.

The rearrangement links TRBV7-3 to TRBJ2-1; TRBD2 matches at 9 bases. In germline, CDR1 is SGHTA, CDR2 FQGTGA. Trimming took 0 bases from V and 2 from J; bases not matched to a gene: 8. The length of the CDR3 is 18 residues. Here the CDR3 DNA reads TGTGCCAGCAGCTTAACCCCCCGGGTAGCGGGAGCCTACAATGAGCAGTTCTTC. The encoded protein is CASSLTPRVAGAYNEQFF.

CDR3 in amino acids: CASSLVSGRAADTQYF. CDR3 nucleotide sequence: TGTGCCAGCAGCTTAGTTAGCGGGAGGGCGGCAGATACGCAGTATTTT. The V and J genes are TRBV7-8 and TRBJ2-3; TRBD2 agrees at 11 bases. Trimming took 1 base from V and 4 from J; bases not matched to a gene: 4. CDR1 is SGHVS and CDR2 is FQNEAQ in the germline V gene. This CDR3 contains 16 residues.

This clone was recorded only once. The chain has TRBV10-1 and TRBJ1-2, with D perhaps matching TRBD1 (6 bases). The CDR3 sequence is 13 residues long. Germline V gives CDR1 WNHNN, CDR2 SYGVQD (reference sequence). V was cut by 3 bases and J by 6 bases, with 11 bases left in between. The CDR3 is CASSESGGNGYTF. DNA of the CDR3: TGCGCCAGCAGTGAATCGGGGGGCAATGGCTACACCTTC.

The chain employs TRBV11-1 and TRBJ2-5, with TRBD2 identical over 13 bases. Unmatched junction bases numbered 4, after V lost 5 bases and J lost 4 bases. The CDR3 length is 15 residues. Germline V gene sequence: CDR1 SGHAT, CDR2 FQDESV (reference sequence). The CDR3 reads CASSPGTSGIETQYF. The CDR3 DNA reads TGTGCCAGCAGCCCCGGGACTAGCGGGATAGAGACCCAGTACTTC. Filled out from reference TRBV11-1 and TRBJ2-5, the complete variable domain reads EAEVAQSPRYKITEKSQAVAFWCDPISGHATLYWYRQILGQGPELLVQFQDESVVDDSQLPKDRFSAERLKGVDSTLKIQPAELGDSAMYLCASSPGTSGIETQYFGPGTRLLVL.

The rearrangement uses TRBV6-2 or TRBV6-3 and TRBJ1-6, with D uncertain. V was cut by 5 bases and J by 5 bases, with 4 bases left in between. Germline-derived CDR1 and CDR2 are MNHEY and SVGEGT. This CDR3 has 12 residues. The CDR3 DNA follows: TGTGCCAGCAGTCCCGATAATTCACCCCTCCACTTT. Its translation: CASSPDNSPLHF.

This sequence joins TRBV7-2 and TRBJ2-7, with 10 bases identical to TRBD1. The germline CDR1 and CDR2 sequences are SGHTA and FQGNSA. J gave up 3 bases and V 5 bases, and 19 bases lay outside the gene matches. The length of the CDR3 is 19 residues. The CDR3 sequence: CASSRPRQGAVRPYYEQYF. CDR3 nucleotide sequence: TGTGCCAGCAGCCGCCCCCGACAGGGGGCGGTGCGACCTTACTACGAGCAGTACTTC.